The sequence of this T cell receptor (beta chain) was determined in a study of T cell repertoires in cytomegalovirus infection. Study-wide context: Alongside well-studied HLA-B-restricted CMV epitopes, recently identified HLA-C-restricted CMV epitopes were also used. Signatures in public TCR beta sequences pointed to both CMV infection and matching HLA type.

MiXCR was run by TCRdb on the reads, yielding one entry per CDR3 protein. The sample records 300,000 to 400,000 distinct CDR3 sequences, roughly 25% being singletons. The CDR3 extends over 15 amino acids. Germline CDR1 is SNHLY and CDR2 is FYNNEI. Trimming left V 0 bases short and J 6 bases short, with 14 bases between. In this sample, this clonotype turned up once. Its antigen is still unknown. Study-level points and caveats: The ex vivo response showed dominance by HLA-C-restricted CMV-specific TCR beta clonotypes.

The sequence came from a human donor in good health (CMV status not recorded). Some clones in this sample may be carry-over from other donors' samples. The source material was cultured PBMCs, sampled from culture after CMV antigen stimulation. The rearrangement links TRBV2 to TRBJ1-1; weak D call: TRBD1 (5 bases). The CDR3 is CASSEAPRVLAEAFF. The DNA for the CDR3 is TGTGCCAGCAGTGAAGCGCCCAGGGTCCTAGCTGAAGCTTTCTTT.